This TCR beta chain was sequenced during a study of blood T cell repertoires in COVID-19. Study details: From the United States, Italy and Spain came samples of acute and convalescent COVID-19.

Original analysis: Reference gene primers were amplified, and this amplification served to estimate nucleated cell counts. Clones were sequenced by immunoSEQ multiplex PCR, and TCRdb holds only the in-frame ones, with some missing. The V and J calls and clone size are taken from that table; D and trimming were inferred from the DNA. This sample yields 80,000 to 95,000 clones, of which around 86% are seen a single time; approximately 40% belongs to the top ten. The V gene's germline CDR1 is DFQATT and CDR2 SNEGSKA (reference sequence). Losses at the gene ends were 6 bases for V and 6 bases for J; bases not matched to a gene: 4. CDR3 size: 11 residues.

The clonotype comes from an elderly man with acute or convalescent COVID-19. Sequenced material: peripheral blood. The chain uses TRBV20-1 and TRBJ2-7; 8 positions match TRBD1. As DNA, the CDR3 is TGCAGTGCCGTGGGACAGGCCGAGCAGTACTTC. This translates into CSAVGQAEQYF.